Listed below are T cell receptor beta chains from one sample, sequenced in a study of shared clonotypes between healthy human individuals. The method was immunoSEQ multiplex PCR; TCRdb's version includes in-frame clones alone and lacks a portion of them. The data show around 1,900,000 clones, 80% to 95% seen once. Material for sequencing was naive CD8+ T cells from PBMCs. The receptor set was obtained from a man aged 18 to 29 in good health. Some clones in this sample may be carry-over from other donors' samples. CDR3s include the opening cysteine and the closing phenylalanine or tryptophan. A D gene is named only where the DNA matches it firmly. Clone size appears in some rows only: once, few, many, or a class for an expanded clone.

CDR3: CATPGGQFFSCEQYF
DNA: TGTGCCACCCCCGGCGGACAGTTTTTTTCTTGCGAGCAGTACTTC
J: TRBJ2-7
size: -
V: TRBV9
D: -

CDR3: CASSSGEGNYGYTF
DNA: TGTGCCAGCTCATCGGGAGAGGGGAACTATGGCTACACCTTC
J: TRBJ1-2
size: -
V: TRBV18
D: -

CDR3: CAAKRLAGGLGELFF
DNA: TGTGCCGCGAAGAGGCTAGCGGGGGGACTCGGGGAGCTGTTTTTT
J: TRBJ2-2
size: -
V: TRBV27
D: TRBD2

CDR3: CASTRQGLRGTEAFF
DNA: TGTGCCAGCACCCGACAGGGCCTTCGGGGCACTGAAGCTTTCTTT
J: TRBJ1-1
size: -
V: TRBV5-4
D: TRBD1

CDR3: CASLPPGNEEQYF
DNA: TGTGCCAGCTTGCCACCTGGGAATGAAGAGCAGTACTTC
J: TRBJ2-7
size: -
V: TRBV28
D: -

CDR3: CASSPTGFF
DNA: TGTGCCAGCAGCCCGACGGGGTTCTTC
J: TRBJ2-1
size: -
V: TRBV7-2
D: -

CDR3: CAGSPPRAGDGYTF
DNA: TGTGCCGGCTCTCCTCCTCGGGCAGGGGATGGCTACACCTTC
J: TRBJ1-2
size: few
V: TRBV2
D: -

CDR3: CAWTQGAREKLFF
DNA: TGTGCCTGGACACAGGGGGCGCGGGAAAAACTGTTTTTT
J: TRBJ1-4
size: -
V: TRBV30
D: TRBD1

CDR3: CASSPDYSYNEQFF
DNA: TGTGCCAGCAGCCCTGACTACTCCTACAATGAGCAGTTCTTC
J: TRBJ2-1
size: -
V: TRBV5-4
D: -

CDR3: CASSWGTLTQETQYF
DNA: TGTGCCAGCAGTTGGGGGACGCTAACCCAAGAGACCCAGTACTTC
J: TRBJ2-5
size: -
V: TRBV7-9
D: -

CDR3: CASSVSLEGGYGYTF
DNA: TGTGCCAGCAGCGTATCTCTTGAAGGCGGCTATGGCTACACCTTC
J: TRBJ1-2
size: -
V: TRBV9
D: -

CDR3: CASSLTGTDPPAYGYTF
DNA: TGTGCCAGCAGTCTCACCGGGACGGACCCGCCTGCGTATGGCTACACCTTC
J: TRBJ1-2
size: -
V: TRBV28
D: -

CDR3: CASSPPPFYNEQFF
DNA: TGTGCCAGCAGCCCACCTCCCTTCTACAATGAGCAGTTCTTC
J: TRBJ2-1
size: -
V: TRBV11-2
D: -

CDR3: CASSLSFRIHDSGANVLTF
DNA: TGTGCCAGCAGTTTATCGTTCCGTATCCACGACTCTGGGGCCAACGTCCTGACTTTC
J: TRBJ2-6
size: -
V: TRBV27
D: -

CDR3: CASSGASGELFF
DNA: TGTGCCAGCTCAGGGGCGTCTGGGGAGCTGTTTTTT
J: TRBJ2-2
size: -
V: TRBV27
D: -

CDR3: CASSQLTGIDEQFF
DNA: TGTGCCAGCAGCCAGTTAACAGGGATCGATGAGCAGTTCTTC
J: TRBJ2-1
size: -
V: TRBV4-2
D: -

CDR3: CASLWGNEQFF
DNA: TGTGCCAGCCTCTGGGGTAATGAGCAGTTCTTC
J: TRBJ2-1
size: -
V: TRBV5-4
D: -

CDR3: CASSSMQGLEPQHF
DNA: TGTGCCAGCAGTTCAATGCAGGGATTGGAGCCCCAGCATTTT
J: TRBJ1-5
size: -
V: TRBV11-2
D: -

CDR3: CASSEDQGADTQYF
DNA: TGTGCCAGCAGTGAAGACCAGGGTGCAGATACGCAGTATTTT
J: TRBJ2-3
size: -
V: TRBV2
D: -

CDR3: CASRGEAGNTIYF
DNA: TGTGCCAGCAGGGGAGAGGCCGGAAACACCATATATTTT
J: TRBJ1-3
size: -
V: TRBV27
D: -

CDR3: CASSLFGISTEAFF
DNA: TGTGCCAGCAGTTTATTTGGGATAAGCACTGAAGCTTTCTTT
J: TRBJ1-1
size: once
V: TRBV27
D: -

CDR3: CASSLGSTSKYEQYF
DNA: TGTGCCAGCAGCTTAGGATCTACTAGCAAGTACGAGCAGTACTTC
J: TRBJ2-7
size: -
V: TRBV7-9
D: -

CDR3: CASSLGRLAGGKWRDEQFF
DNA: TGTGCCAGCAGCTTAGGGCGACTAGCGGGCGGCAAGTGGAGGGATGAGCAGTTCTTC
J: TRBJ2-1
size: -
V: TRBV7-9
D: TRBD2

CDR3: CASSKDRLEDEQYF
DNA: TGTGCCAGCAGCAAAGACCGACTAGAGGACGAGCAGTACTTC
J: TRBJ2-7
size: -
V: TRBV21-1
D: -

CDR3: CASSDRGLSYEQYF
DNA: TGTGCCAGCAGTGATAGGGGCCTCTCCTACGAGCAGTACTTC
J: TRBJ2-7
size: -
V: TRBV6-1
D: -

CDR3: CATPSGDQPQHF
DNA: TGTGCCACGCCTTCTGGGGATCAGCCCCAGCATTTT
J: TRBJ1-5
size: once
V: TRBV28
D: -

CDR3: CASSFPLGGVWDEQFF
DNA: TGTGCCAGCAGCTTTCCCCTGGGGGGGGTTTGGGATGAGCAGTTCTTC
J: TRBJ2-1
size: -
V: TRBV7-9
D: TRBD2

CDR3: CASSQAFATNEKLFF
DNA: TGCGCCAGCAGCCAGGCGTTTGCAACTAATGAAAAACTGTTTTTT
J: TRBJ1-4
size: -
V: TRBV4-3
D: -

CDR3: CASMGVSPNTEAFF
DNA: TGTGCCAGCATGGGCGTCTCACCGAACACTGAAGCTTTCTTT
J: TRBJ1-1
size: -
V: TRBV13
D: -

CDR3: CASSFKGADEQYF
DNA: TGTGCCAGCAGCTTCAAGGGGGCGGACGAGCAGTACTTC
J: TRBJ2-7
size: -
V: TRBV5-4
D: TRBD1

CDR3: CASRGDIYYGYTF
DNA: TGCGCCAGCAGGGGGGACATATACTATGGCTACACCTTC
J: TRBJ1-2
size: -
V: TRBV4-1
D: -

CDR3: CASSRQGREQYF
DNA: TGTGCCAGCAGTCGACAGGGGCGTGAACAGTACTTC
J: TRBJ2-7
size: -
V: TRBV28
D: TRBD1

CDR3: CASSSRLGDTQYF
DNA: TGTGCCAGTAGTTCGAGGCTTGGGGATACGCAGTATTTT
J: TRBJ2-3
size: -
V: TRBV19
D: -

CDR3: CASSFGGLAFDEQFF
DNA: TGTGCCAGCAGTTTCGGAGGACTAGCGTTCGATGAGCAGTTCTTC
J: TRBJ2-1
size: -
V: TRBV27
D: TRBD2

CDR3: CASRPKGGGPYEQYF
DNA: TGTGCAAGTCGCCCAAAAGGGGGCGGACCCTACGAGCAGTACTTC
J: TRBJ2-7
size: -
V: TRBV12-2
D: -

CDR3: CASSIDRDTVGNQPQHF
DNA: TGTGCCAGTAGTATAGACCGGGACACCGTGGGCAATCAGCCCCAGCATTTT
J: TRBJ1-5
size: -
V: TRBV19
D: -

CDR3: CASSPTSGSWYEQYF
DNA: TGTGCCAGCAGCCCCACTAGCGGGAGTTGGTACGAGCAGTACTTC
J: TRBJ2-7
size: -
V: TRBV27
D: TRBD2

CDR3: CATSKGLAGVDEQYF
DNA: TGTGCCACCAGCAAGGGACTAGCGGGAGTTGACGAGCAGTACTTC
J: TRBJ2-7
size: -
V: TRBV15
D: TRBD2

CDR3: CASSLRVRVDEQFF
DNA: TGTGCCAGCAGCTTAAGGGTTAGGGTGGATGAGCAGTTCTTC
J: TRBJ2-1
size: -
V: TRBV7-9
D: -

CDR3: CASSEKRTGEFSYEQYF
DNA: TGTGCCAGCAGTGAAAAAAGGACAGGCGAATTTTCCTACGAGCAGTACTTC
J: TRBJ2-7
size: -
V: TRBV6-1
D: TRBD1

CDR3: CASSYGRIPEAFF
DNA: TGTGCCAGCAGTTACGGACGGATCCCTGAAGCTTTCTTT
J: TRBJ1-1
size: -
V: TRBV6-6
D: -

CDR3: CASSLGTWDEQFF
DNA: TGTGCCAGCAGCCTGGGGACCTGGGATGAGCAGTTCTTC
J: TRBJ2-1
size: -
V: TRBV7-6
D: -

CDR3: CASSQTGGSNQPQHF
DNA: TGTGCCAGCAGTCAGACTGGGGGTAGCAATCAGCCCCAGCATTTT
J: TRBJ1-5
size: -
V: TRBV27
D: -

CDR3: CASSIQNQGLAGPTDTQYF
DNA: TGTGCCAGCAGTATACAAAATCAGGGACTAGCGGGGCCCACAGATACGCAGTATTTT
J: TRBJ2-3
size: -
V: TRBV28
D: TRBD2

CDR3: CASSANWGEQPQHF
DNA: TGTGCCAGTAGTGCAAATTGGGGAGAACAGCCCCAGCATTTT
J: TRBJ1-5
size: -
V: TRBV19
D: -

CDR3: CASSSSGGGGQPQHF
DNA: TGTGCCAGCAGTTCCTCGGGGGGGGGAGGACAGCCCCAGCATTTT
J: TRBJ1-5
size: -
V: TRBV6-5
D: -